These 25 T cell receptor beta chains share one sample of origin, sequenced in a study of shared clonotypes between healthy human individuals. The table came from immunoSEQ multiplex PCR; TCRdb's copy has only in-frame clones and leaves some out. Of under 2,500,000 clones in the sample, almost 96% were seen once. The specimen sequenced was naive CD4+ T cells sorted from blood. Subset: CD45RA+ positively selected. These receptor sequences come from a man between 18 and 29 years old in good health.

In this sample, this clone turned up once. The chain uses TRBV5-1 and TRBJ2-1; no clear D. Looked up from germline, CDR1 is SGHRS and CDR2 is YFSETQ. This CDR3 comprises 15 residues. Trimming took off 3 bases at V and 9 bases at J, with 19 bases between the two ends. The CDR3 bases are TGCGCCAGCAGCTCAGGCCAGTTGGGCGGCGGTGAGCAGTTCTTC. Translation gives CASSSGQLGGGEQFF.

This clone was recorded only once. The V gene is TRBV7-8, the J gene TRBJ1-2, with D possibly TRBD1 on 5 matching bases. Trimming shortened V by 7 bases and J by 5 bases, and 17 bases separated the two germline ends. Germline lookup yields CDR1 SGHVS and CDR2 FQNEAQ. This CDR3 has 14 amino acids. The CDR3, as DNA: TGTGCCAGCACCGCCTCAGGGATCGGGTATGGCTACACCTTC. Its protein is CASTASGIGYGYTF.

This sequence joins TRBV4-3 and TRBJ1-5, with TRBD1 matching over 12 bases. V gave up 0 bases and J gave up 6 bases; unmatched junction bases: 6. Germline V gene lookup returns CDR1 LGHNA and CDR2 YSLEER. This CDR3 is 17 amino acids long. CDR3 protein: CASSQDWGQGASQPQHF. In nucleotides, the CDR3 is TGCGCCAGCAGCCAAGATTGGGGACAGGGGGCAAGTCAGCCCCAGCATTTT.

The genes are TRBV25-1 and TRBJ1-1; weak D call: TRBD1 (5 bases). With 7 bases removed from V and 1 base from J, the gap between germline ends came to 10 bases. The germline CDR1 and CDR2 sequences are MGHDK and SYGVNS. CDR3 size: 13 residues. DNA for the CDR3: TGTGCCAGCAAACGGGGGACGAACACTGAAGCTTTCTTT. It encodes CASKRGTNTEAFF.

This clone was seen a single time. The chain couples TRBV21-1 to TRBJ2-7; TRBD2 reflects the table's D call only, with no check against the DNA. TRBV21-1 is tagged as a pseudogene. The CDR3 is made up of 15 amino acids. The DNA for the CDR3 is TGTGCCAGCAGTCAAGAGGGCACCGCGGCCTACGAGCAGTACTTC. Its protein product is CASSQEGTAAYEQYF.

This chain connects TRBV2 to TRBJ1-5; unclear D gene. The CDR3 has 16 residues. V gave up 7 bases and J gave up 4 bases, with 20 bases separating them. Looked up from germline, CDR1 is SNHLY and CDR2 is FYNNEI. CDR3 in DNA: TGTGCCAGCACGCCCCTCGCGGGAGGTCCTAATCAGCCCCAGCATTTT. It yields the protein CASTPLAGGPNQPQHF.

The chain carries TRBV19 and TRBJ2-7; TRBD1 aligns across 10 bases. Germline loops: CDR1 LNHDA, CDR2 SQIVND (reference sequence). With 7 bases clipped from V and 3 bases from J, the junction kept 9 bases outside the gene matches. This CDR3 has 15 residues. The CDR3 loop reads CASTRKGTGDYEQYF. The DNA of the CDR3 is TGTGCCAGTACCCGAAAGGGGACAGGGGACTACGAGCAGTACTTC.

This chain links TRBV6-5 with TRBJ2-1, with D hard to call. Per germline, CDR1 MNHEY and CDR2 SVGAGI. CDR3 length equals 13 residues. The V and J ends lost 0 bases and 6 bases respectively, with 6 bases between them. CDR3 DNA sequence: TGTGCCAGCAGTTACTCGCGTGCCAATGAGCAGTTCTTC. It codes for CASSYSRANEQFF.

The DNA for the CDR3 is TGTGCCAGCTCACCCGCGCTGGTGAAAACCGGGGAGCTGTTTTTT. Its protein is CASSPALVKTGELFF. The J gene is TRBJ2-2, the V gene TRBV18, with D unclear. V was shortened by 3 bases and J by 5 bases, with 13 bases between the two germline ends. The CDR3 covers 15 residues. From germline, CDR1 is KGHSH and CDR2 LQKENI.

This clone has only one observation. V and J are TRBV19 and TRBJ1-5; 7 bases are a match to TRBD1. This CDR3 is 15 amino acids long. CDR1 is LNHDA, CDR2 SQIVND, per germline (reference sequence). V gave up 4 bases and J gave up 4 bases; unmatched junction bases: 7. The CDR3 DNA reads as TGTGCCAGTAGTAGTCCATACAGGGGAAATCAGCCCCAGCATTTT. Translation gives CASSSPYRGNQPQHF.

The J gene is TRBJ1-4, the V gene TRBV25-1, with 10 nucleotides matching TRBD1. The V gene end was trimmed by 4 bases and the J gene end by 2 bases; junction bases not matched to a gene: 7. CDR1 and CDR2 (germline): MGHDK, SYGVNS. CDR3 length equals 17 residues. CDR3 coding DNA: TGTGCCAGCAGTGCGTGGACAGGGGGGGGCACTAATGAAAAACTGTTTTTT. It codes for CASSAWTGGGTNEKLFF.

The gene calls are TRBV11-2 and TRBJ2-2, with unresolved D. The CDR3 loop spans 15 amino acids. Germline-derived CDR1 and CDR2 are SGHAT and FQNNGV. With 1 base removed from V and 6 bases from J, the gap between germline ends came to 12 bases. CDR3 protein: CASSLVGRAAGELFF. The CDR3 DNA reads TGTGCCAGCAGCTTAGTTGGTAGGGCCGCCGGGGAGCTGTTTTTT.

This clone has only one observation. The V gene is TRBV9, the J gene TRBJ1-1, with D perhaps TRBD1 (6 bases). Germline values: CDR1 SGDLS, CDR2 YYNGEE. The V end lost 3 bases, the J end lost 0 bases, and 12 bases lay between the germline ends. This CDR3 comprises 15 residues. The CDR3 DNA is TGTGCCAGCAGCGCCCAGACAGGCTTGAACACTGAAGCTTTCTTT. Amino acids: CASSAQTGLNTEAFF. Full variable domain (outside the CDR3, taken from reference TRBV9 and TRBJ1-1): DSGVTQTPKHLITATGQRVTLRCSPRSGDLSVYWYQQSLDQGLQFLIQYYNGEERAKGNILERFSAQQFPDLHSELNLSSLELGDSALYFCASSAQTGLNTEAFFGQGTRLTVV.

The V and J genes are TRBV6-5 and TRBJ1-2; no definite D call. CDR1 and CDR2 (germline): MNHEY, SVGAGI. This CDR3 is 10 amino acids long. Trimming removed 2 bases from V and 12 bases from J, with 7 bases in between. CDR3 sequence: CASSYPIHTF. The CDR3 bases are TGTGCCAGCAGTTACCCGATCCACACCTTC.

This sequence joins TRBV11-2 and TRBJ2-6; the D is unclear. Looked up from germline, CDR1 is SGHAT and CDR2 is FQNNGV. Trimming stripped 5 bases from V and 0 bases from J, with 8 bases between. CDR3 length equals 15 residues. The CDR3 DNA reads TGTGCCAGCAGCGCTCATTTCTCTGGGGCCAACGTCCTGACTTTC. Its translation: CASSAHFSGANVLTF.

Note on this clone: Other DNA sequences in this specimen translate into the identical CDR3. The chain combines TRBV29-1 with TRBJ1-1; no definite D call. The ends were cut back, 1 base at V and 0 bases at J, with 6 bases in the middle. Germline loops: CDR1 SQVTM, CDR2 ANQGSEA. The CDR3 has 13 residues. Here the CDR3 DNA reads TGCAGCGTTGAAGGGAGACTGAACACTGAAGCTTTCTTT. This sequence encodes CSVEGRLNTEAFF.

The V gene is TRBV6-1, the J gene TRBJ2-5; D unclear. Trimming pared 7 bases from V and 1 base from J, leaving 10 bases between. This CDR3 has 13 residues. Per the germline V gene, CDR1 is MNHNS and CDR2 is SASEGT. CDR3 sequence reads: CASNPQPQETQYF. The CDR3, as DNA: TGTGCCAGCAACCCACAACCCCAAGAGACCCAGTACTTC.

J is TRBJ1-6 and V is TRBV5-1; D ambiguous. The CDR3 runs to 13 residues. Trimming pared 6 bases from V and 6 bases from J, leaving 10 bases between. Per the germline V gene, CDR1 is SGHRS and CDR2 is YFSETQ. The DNA of the CDR3 is TGCGCCAGCATGGGTGGGAGTAATTCACCCCTCCACTTT. Its protein is CASMGGSNSPLHF.

V is TRBV5-6 and J is TRBJ2-3; D call uncertain. This CDR3 contains 13 residues. The germline V and J ends were trimmed by 4 bases and 1 base, with 7 bases remaining between them. Germline loops: CDR1 SGHDT, CDR2 YYEEEE. CDR3 in amino acids: CASSNGRTDTQYF. CDR3 nucleotides: TGTGCCAGCAGCAACGGACGCACAGATACGCAGTATTTT.

The chain joins TRBV9 to TRBJ2-7, with unresolved D. V gave up 0 bases and J gave up 3 bases, with 10 bases separating them. The CDR3 totals 14 residues. CDR1 and CDR2 (germline): SGDLS, YYNGEE. The CDR3 reads CASSVDPGFYEQYF. CDR3 sequence (DNA): TGTGCCAGCAGCGTAGATCCAGGATTCTACGAGCAGTACTTC.

The chain links TRBV2 to TRBJ2-2; 8 bases are shared with TRBD1. The CDR3 runs to 15 residues. Looked up from germline, CDR1 is SNHLY and CDR2 is FYNNEI. V was clipped by 5 bases and J by 1 base; unmatched bases: 3. In DNA form, the CDR3 reads TGTGCCAGCAGTCCCGACAGGGGGAACACCGGGGAGCTGTTTTTT. Translating it yields CASSPDRGNTGELFF.

The rearrangement links TRBV11-1 to TRBJ2-7, with 8 nucleotides matching TRBD1. Germline V gene data show CDR1 as SGHAT and CDR2 as FQDESV (reference sequence). The CDR3 covers 16 residues. The V gene end was trimmed by 5 bases and the J gene end by 2 bases; junction bases not matched to a gene: 11. CDR3 sequence (DNA): TGTGCCAGCAGCCCTCGGACAGGGAAGAGGGCCTACGAGCAGTACTTC. Translation gives CASSPRTGKRAYEQYF.

The rearrangement uses TRBV7-9 and TRBJ2-1; 7 nucleotides agree with TRBD2. This CDR3 is built from 15 residues. V lost 0 bases and J lost 7; bases outside the gene matches: 6. Germline V gene sequence: CDR1 SEHNR, CDR2 FQNEAQ (reference sequence). The DNA for the CDR3 is TGTGCCAGCAGCTTAGCGACCTTGGGAGGGAATGAGCAGTTCTTC. It encodes CASSLATLGGNEQFF.

This chain links TRBV6-5 with TRBJ2-1; possible D gene TRBD1, 5 bases. This CDR3 is 14 amino acids long. The V end lost 4 bases, the J end lost 6 bases, and 13 bases lay between the germline ends. CDR1 is MNHEY and CDR2 is SVGAGI in the germline V gene. The CDR3 region is CASSLGVIGNEQFF. The CDR3 DNA follows: TGTGCCAGCAGTTTAGGGGTAATTGGCAATGAGCAGTTCTTC.

In regard to this clone: The sample has other DNA sequences that encode this CDR3 too. The CDR3 coding sequence is TGTGCCAGCAGTGAGATTTACTCTGGAAACACCATATATTTT. Protein: CASSEIYSGNTIYF. The chain is built from TRBV6-1 and TRBJ1-3, with D hard to call. Per germline, CDR1 MNHNS and CDR2 SASEGT. V shed 3 bases and J shed 0 bases, with 6 bases lying between them. The CDR3 has 14 amino acids.